This T cell receptor (beta chain) was identified in a study of blood T cell repertoires in COVID-19. As for the study in general: The origin of the acute and convalescent COVID-19 samples was the United States, Italy and Spain. T cells, B-cell-depleted T cells, or PBMCs provided the cDNA or gDNA that served as material.

This CDR3 is 14 amino acids long. In germline, CDR1 is LGHNA, CDR2 YNFKEQ. V gave up 1 base and J gave up 11 bases, with 17 bases separating them. In the source study's methods: Estimated nucleated cell counts came from reference gene primer amplification. Clones were read by immunoSEQ multiplex PCR, and TCRdb kept only the in-frame ones, dropping some. Clone size and V and J calls were adopted from that table, with D and trimming inferred from the DNA. The sample includes more than 85,000 clones, over 65% seen only once; the top ten take around 4.3%. This sequence joins TRBV4-2 and TRBJ1-1; D is ambiguous. Sequencing was performed on peripheral blood. The sequence came from a human donor in a cohort sampled during active COVID-19. The DNA for the CDR3 is TGTGCCAGCAGCCAAGGGAAAAGCGGGTTAAGGGCTTTCTTT. Its protein product is CASSQGKSGLRAFF.